This TCR beta chain comes out of a study of human T cells and chemical hapten exposure. As to time point: patch test 1, 2 weeks after DPC sensitization. Treatment defined: therapeutic diphenylcyclopropenone sensitization with weekly scalp DPC. Donation of samples came from alopecia patients who were 18 to 70 years old and suitable for DPC. V was clipped by 8 bases and J by 5 bases; unmatched bases: 9. CDR1 and CDR2 (germline): SGHNT, YENEEA. The CDR3 sequence is 15 residues long. TCRdb reanalysed the RACE reads using MiXCR and keeps one entry per CDR3 protein. The sample consists of fewer than 150,000 distinct CDR3 sequences, roughly 13% of them appearing once.

The chain employs TRBV11-3 and TRBJ2-3, with TRBD2 identical over 11 bases. This sample comprised whole blood, obtained in connection with sensitization to the hapten diphenylcyclopropenone (DPC). The clonotype originates from a man between 18 and 29 years old with alopecia areata. Some clones in this sample may be carry-over from other donors' samples. CDR3: CASGIAGGPIDTQYF. The CDR3 DNA is TGTGCCAGCGGCATAGCGGGGGGGCCAATAGATACGCAGTATTTT. The variable domain in full, completed from reference TRBV11-3 and TRBJ2-3, reads EAGVVQSPRYKIIEKKQPVAFWCNPISGHNTLYWYLQNLGQGPELLIRYENEEAVDDSQLPKDRFSAERLKGVDSTLKIQPAELGDSAVYLCASGIAGGPIDTQYFGPGTRLTVL.